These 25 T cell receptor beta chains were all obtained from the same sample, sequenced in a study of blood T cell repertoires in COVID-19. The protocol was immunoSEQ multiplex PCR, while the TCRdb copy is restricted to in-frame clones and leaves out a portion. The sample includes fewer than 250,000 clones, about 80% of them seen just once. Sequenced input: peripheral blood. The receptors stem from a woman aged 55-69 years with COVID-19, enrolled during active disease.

Here the CDR3 DNA reads TGTGCCAGCAGCGCAAGGGGCTACTGGGCTAGCGGGACGGATACGCAGTATTTT. Its protein is CASSARGYWASGTDTQYF. The chain has TRBV9 and TRBJ2-3; 9 bases line up with TRBD2. This CDR3 has 18 residues. CDR1 and CDR2 (germline): SGDLS, YYNGEE. J lost 6 bases, V lost 3 bases, and 17 bases had no gene match.

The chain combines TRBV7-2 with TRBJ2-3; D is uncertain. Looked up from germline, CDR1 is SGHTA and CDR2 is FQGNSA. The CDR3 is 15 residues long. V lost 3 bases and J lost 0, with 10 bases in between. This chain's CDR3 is CASSLGTPSTDTQYF. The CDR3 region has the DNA TGTGCCAGCAGCTTGGGCACCCCTAGCACAGATACGCAGTATTTT.

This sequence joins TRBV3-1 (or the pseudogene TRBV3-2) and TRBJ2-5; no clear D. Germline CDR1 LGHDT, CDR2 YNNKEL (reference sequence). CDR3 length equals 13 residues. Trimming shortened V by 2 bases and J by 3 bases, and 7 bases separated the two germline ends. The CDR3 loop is CASSQRVEETQYF. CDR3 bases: TGTGCCAGCAGCCAACGGGTCGAAGAGACCCAGTACTTC.

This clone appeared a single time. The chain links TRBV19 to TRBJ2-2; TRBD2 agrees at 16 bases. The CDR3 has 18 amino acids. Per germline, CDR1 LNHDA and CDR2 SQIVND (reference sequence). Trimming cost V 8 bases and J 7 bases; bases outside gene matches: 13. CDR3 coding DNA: TGTGCCAGTTTCCATACCGGGACTAGCGGGAGGGCCAGCGGGGAGCTGTTTTTT. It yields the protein CASFHTGTSGRASGELFF.

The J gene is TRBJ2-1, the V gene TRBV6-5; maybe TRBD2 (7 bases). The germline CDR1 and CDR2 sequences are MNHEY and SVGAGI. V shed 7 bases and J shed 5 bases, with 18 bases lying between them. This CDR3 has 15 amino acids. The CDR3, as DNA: TGTGCCAGCACCAGCGAAGGGGGGGTAAACAATGAGCAGTTCTTC. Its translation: CASTSEGGVNNEQFF.

The CDR3 DNA sequence: TGCGCCAGCAGCTTGGACAGTTATAGCAATCAGCCCCAGCATTTT. Translating it yields CASSLDSYSNQPQHF. The rearrangement uses TRBV5-1 and TRBJ1-5; D remains unclear. There are 15 residues in the CDR3. V was pared by 0 bases and J by 0 bases, with 7 bases between. Germline CDR1 reads SGHRS; CDR2 reads YFSETQ.

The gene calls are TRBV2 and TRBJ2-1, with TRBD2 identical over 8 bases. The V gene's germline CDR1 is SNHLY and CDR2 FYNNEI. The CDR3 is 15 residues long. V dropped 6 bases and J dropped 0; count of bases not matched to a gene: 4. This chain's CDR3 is CASRLADSSYNEQFF. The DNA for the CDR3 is TGTGCCAGCAGACTAGCGGATAGCTCCTACAATGAGCAGTTCTTC.

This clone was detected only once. CDR3: CATSDSPGRLFF. CDR3 DNA sequence: TGTGCCACCAGTGATTCCCCAGGCCGACTGTTTTTT. The chain employs TRBV24-1 and TRBJ1-4, with no clear D. The CDR3 runs 12 residues. The germline CDR1 and CDR2 sequences are KGHDR and SFDVKD. V dropped 2 bases and J dropped 13 bases, with 10 bases sitting between them.

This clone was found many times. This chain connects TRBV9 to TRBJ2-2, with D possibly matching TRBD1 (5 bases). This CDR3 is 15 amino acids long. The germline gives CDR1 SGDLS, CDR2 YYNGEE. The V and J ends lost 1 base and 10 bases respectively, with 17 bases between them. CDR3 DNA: TGTGCCAGCAGCGTACCAGGGTCATCTGATGAGGAGCTGTTTTTT. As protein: CASSVPGSSDEELFF.

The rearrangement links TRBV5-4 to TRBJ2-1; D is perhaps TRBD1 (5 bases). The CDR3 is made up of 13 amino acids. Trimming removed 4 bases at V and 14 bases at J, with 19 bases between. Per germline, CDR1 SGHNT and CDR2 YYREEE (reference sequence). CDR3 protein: CASSQQGPKAEFF. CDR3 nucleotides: TGTGCCAGCAGCCAGCAGGGCCCCAAGGCGGAGTTCTTC.

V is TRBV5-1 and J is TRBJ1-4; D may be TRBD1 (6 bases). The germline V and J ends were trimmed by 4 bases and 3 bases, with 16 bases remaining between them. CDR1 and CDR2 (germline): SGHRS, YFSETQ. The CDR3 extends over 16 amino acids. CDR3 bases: TGCGCCAGCAGCCTCGGGGGGCTGGGAGCTAATGAAAAACTGTTTTTT. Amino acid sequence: CASSLGGLGANEKLFF.

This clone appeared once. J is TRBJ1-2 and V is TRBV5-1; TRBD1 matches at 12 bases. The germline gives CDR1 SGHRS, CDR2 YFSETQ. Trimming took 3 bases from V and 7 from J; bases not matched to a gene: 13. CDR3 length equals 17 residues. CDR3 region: CASSSGDRGLGSRGYTF. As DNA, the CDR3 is TGCGCCAGCAGCTCCGGGGACAGGGGGCTCGGGTCGCGTGGCTACACCTTC.

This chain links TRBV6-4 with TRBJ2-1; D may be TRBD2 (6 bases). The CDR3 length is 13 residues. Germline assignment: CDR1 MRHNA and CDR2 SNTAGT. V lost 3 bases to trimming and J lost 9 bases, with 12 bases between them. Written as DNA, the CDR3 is TGTGCCAGCAGTGAGCTAGCGTTGGGTGAGCAGTTCTTC. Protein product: CASSELALGEQFF.

The CDR3 is CASSRRDQPQHF. CDR3 in DNA: TGTGCCAGTAGTAGGAGGGATCAGCCCCAGCATTTT. The rearrangement joins TRBV19 to TRBJ1-5; D gene ambiguous. Deletions cut 4 bases from V and 5 bases from J, with 6 bases between. CDR3 length: 12 residues. Germline CDR1 reads LNHDA; CDR2 reads SQIVND (reference sequence).

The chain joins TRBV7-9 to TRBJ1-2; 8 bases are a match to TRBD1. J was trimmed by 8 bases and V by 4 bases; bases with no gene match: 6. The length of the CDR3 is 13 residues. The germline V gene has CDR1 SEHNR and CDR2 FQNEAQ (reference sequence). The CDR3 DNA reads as TGTGCCAGCAGCTACGACAGGGGAGGCGGCTACACCTTC. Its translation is CASSYDRGGGYTF.

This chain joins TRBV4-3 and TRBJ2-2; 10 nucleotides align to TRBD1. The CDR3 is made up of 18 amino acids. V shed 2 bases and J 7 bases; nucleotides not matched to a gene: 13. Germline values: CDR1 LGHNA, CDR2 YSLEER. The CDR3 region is CASSQRQDGTGVIGELFF. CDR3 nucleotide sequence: TGCGCCAGCAGCCAACGACAGGACGGGACAGGGGTAATCGGGGAGCTGTTTTTT.

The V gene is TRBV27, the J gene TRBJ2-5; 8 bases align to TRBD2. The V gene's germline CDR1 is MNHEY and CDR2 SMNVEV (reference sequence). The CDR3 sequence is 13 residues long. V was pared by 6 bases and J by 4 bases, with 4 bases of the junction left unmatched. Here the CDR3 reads CASSLAGIETQYF. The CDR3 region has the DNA TGTGCCAGCAGCCTAGCGGGTATAGAGACCCAGTACTTC.

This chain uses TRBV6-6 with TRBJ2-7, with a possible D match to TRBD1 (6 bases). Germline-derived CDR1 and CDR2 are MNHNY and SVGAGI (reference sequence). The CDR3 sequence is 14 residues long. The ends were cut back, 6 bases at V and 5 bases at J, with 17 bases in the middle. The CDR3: CASRNQGRLDEQYF. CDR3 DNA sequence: TGTGCCAGCAGGAATCAGGGGCGCCTGGACGAGCAGTACTTC.

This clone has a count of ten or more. The CDR3 sequence is CASSLEGTGDYGYTF. CDR3 DNA sequence: TGTGCCAGCAGCTTAGAGGGGACAGGGGACTATGGCTACACCTTC. The gene calls are TRBV7-8 and TRBJ1-2; 10 bases align to TRBD1. CDR1 and CDR2 (germline): SGHVS, FQNEAQ. The CDR3 is 15 residues long. V lost 1 base to trimming and J lost 3 bases; unmatched junction nucleotides: 2.

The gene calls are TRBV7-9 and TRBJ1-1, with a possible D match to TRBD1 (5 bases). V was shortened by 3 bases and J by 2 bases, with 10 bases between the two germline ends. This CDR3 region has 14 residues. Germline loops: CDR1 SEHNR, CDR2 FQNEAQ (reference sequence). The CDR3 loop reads CASSFKQANTEAFF. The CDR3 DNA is TGTGCCAGCAGCTTCAAACAGGCAAACACTGAAGCTTTCTTT. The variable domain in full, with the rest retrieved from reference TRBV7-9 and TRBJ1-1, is DTGVSQNPRHKITKRGQNVTFRCDPISEHNRLYWYRQTLGQGPEFLTYFQNEAQLEKSRLLSDRFSAERPKGSFSTLEIQRTEQGDSAMYLCASSFKQANTEAFFGQGTRLTVV.

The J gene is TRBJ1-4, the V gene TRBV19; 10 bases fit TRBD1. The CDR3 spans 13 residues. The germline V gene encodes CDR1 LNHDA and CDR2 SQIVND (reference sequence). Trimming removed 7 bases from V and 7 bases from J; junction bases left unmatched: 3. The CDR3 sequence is CASNGQGGEKLFF. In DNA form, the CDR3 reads TGTGCCAGTAACGGACAGGGGGGTGAAAAACTGTTTTTT.

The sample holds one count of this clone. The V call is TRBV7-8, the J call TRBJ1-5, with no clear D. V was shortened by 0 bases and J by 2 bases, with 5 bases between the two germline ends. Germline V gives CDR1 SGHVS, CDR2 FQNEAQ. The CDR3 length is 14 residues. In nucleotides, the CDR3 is TGTGCCAGCAGCTTAGCACACCGCAATCAGCCCCAGCATTTT. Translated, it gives CASSLAHRNQPQHF.

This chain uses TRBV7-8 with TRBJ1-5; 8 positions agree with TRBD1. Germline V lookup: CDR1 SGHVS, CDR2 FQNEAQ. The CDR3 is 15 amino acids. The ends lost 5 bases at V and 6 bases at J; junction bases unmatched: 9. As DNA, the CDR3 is TGTGCCAGCAGCGTCGGGACAGGAGGGGGTCAGCCCCAGCATTTT. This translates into CASSVGTGGGQPQHF.

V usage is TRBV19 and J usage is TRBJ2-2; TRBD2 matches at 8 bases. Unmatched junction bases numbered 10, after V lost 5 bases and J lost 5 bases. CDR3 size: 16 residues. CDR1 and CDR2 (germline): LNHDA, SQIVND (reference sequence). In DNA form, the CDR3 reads TGTGCCAGTAGTCCGCTGACCGGCGGGGGGACCGGGGAGCTGTTTTTT. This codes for CASSPLTGGGTGELFF.

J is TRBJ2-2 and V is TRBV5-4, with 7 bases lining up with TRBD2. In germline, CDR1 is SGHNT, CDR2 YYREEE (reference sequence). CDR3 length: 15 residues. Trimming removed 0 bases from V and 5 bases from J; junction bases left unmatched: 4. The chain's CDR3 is CASSLGGRLTGELFF. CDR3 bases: TGTGCCAGCAGCTTGGGCGGGAGATTGACCGGGGAGCTGTTTTTT.